This passage covers 2 T cell receptor beta chains from one sample sequenced in a study of T cell responses to AZD1222 COVID-19 vaccine. The method was immunoSEQ multiplex PCR; TCRdb's version includes in-frame clones alone and lacks a portion of them. Of some 120,000 clones listed, roughly 86% were seen once; the top ten hold over 5%. The sequencing used peripheral blood, collected 28 days after the second AZD1222 dose. The receptor source for this set is an adult who received the AZD1222 COVID-19 vaccine.

The genes are TRBV6-2 or TRBV6-3 and TRBJ1-5; 7 bases agree with TRBD1. Germline CDR1 MNHEY, CDR2 SVGEGT. The CDR3 covers 18 residues. V shed 6 bases and J 0 bases; nucleotides not matched to a gene: 14. The CDR3: CASSPTGPTSNSNQPQHF. Here the CDR3 DNA reads TGTGCCAGCAGCCCGACAGGGCCTACCTCCAATAGCAATCAGCCCCAGCATTTT.

This chain links TRBV6-2 or TRBV6-3 with TRBJ1-1; a possible D gene is TRBD1 (5 bases). The CDR3 is 14 amino acids. Trimming left V 5 bases short and J 2 bases short, with 12 bases between. Germline loops: CDR1 MNHEY, CDR2 SVGEGT. CDR3 nucleotides: TGTGCCAGCAGTAGAGGGGTGCATAACACTGAAGCTTTCTTT. Protein product: CASSRGVHNTEAFF.